This T cell receptor (beta chain) was documented in a study of CD8+CD57+ T cells in acquired aplastic anemia. Study context: Each DNA sample taken from sorted CD4+ and CD8+ cells came to around 3.4 ug on average.

The CDR3 is 15 amino acids. Trimming at V came to 6 bases and at J to 3 bases, leaving 8 bases not matched to a gene. In patients chosen for sequencing, flow cytometry had shown CD8+CD57+ cell expansion. Every patient was diagnosed with severe acquired aplastic anemia. Investigators profiled TCR beta VDJ and CDR3 from genomic DNA template. MiXCR was run by TCRdb on the reads, yielding one entry per CDR3 protein. The sample has tens of thousands of distinct CDR3 sequences; about 70% are singletons. The receptor comes from a human donor with aplastic anemia. The sequenced sample was sorted CD4+, CD8+, or CD8+CD57+ T cells (not recorded which) from PBMCs. This chain uses TRBV12-3 or TRBV12-4 with TRBJ2-7; 10 bases match TRBD1. In nucleotides, the CDR3 is TGTGCCAGCAGCCCGGGACAGGGGCCCCTCTACGAGCAGTACTTC. This codes for CASSPGQGPLYEQYF.